The 11 T cell receptor beta chains reported below all come from one sample, sequenced in a study of shared clonotypes between healthy human individuals. The assay was immunoSEQ multiplex PCR, and TCRdb's table has in-frame clones only and misses some. The table lists around 980,000 clones, 70% to 80% of them singletons. The sequenced material came from memory CD4+ T cells from PBMCs. Subset in this sample: CD45RA-negative fraction. The receptors come from a man aged 18 to 30 in good health. Some clones in this sample may be carry-over from other donors' samples.

The V and J genes are TRBV30 and TRBJ1-3; D perhaps matches TRBD1 (6 bases). This CDR3 has 15 amino acids. The germline V and J ends were trimmed by 3 bases and 0 bases, with 12 bases remaining between them. CDR1 and CDR2 (germline): GTSNPN, SVGIG (reference sequence). The CDR3 DNA follows: TGTGCCTGGAGGGACACAGGGAGCTCTGGAAACACCATATATTTT. It translates to CAWRDTGSSGNTIYF.

A remark on this clone: This CDR3 is also generated by other DNA sequences in the sample. CDR3 sequence reads: CASSGQGQNTEAFF. CDR3 nucleotides: TGTGCCAGCAGTGGACAGGGGCAGAACACTGAAGCTTTCTTT. V usage is TRBV2 and J usage is TRBJ1-1; 8 bases map to TRBD1. The CDR3 covers 14 residues. Germline-derived CDR1 and CDR2 are SNHLY and FYNNEI. Losses at the gene ends were 4 bases for V and 1 base for J; bases not matched to a gene: 2.

This clone was seen at least ten times. The chain combines TRBV15 with TRBJ1-2; TRBD1 matches 8 bases. The CDR3 contains 13 residues. The germline V gene encodes CDR1 LNHNV and CDR2 YYDKDF (reference sequence). V lost 4 bases and J lost 7; bases outside the gene matches: 5. The CDR3 nucleotides read TGTGCCACCAGCATAGGACAGGGTTTTGGCTACACCTTC. Translating gives CATSIGQGFGYTF.

This chain joins TRBV10-2 and TRBJ2-3; the D is unclear. Trimming removed 4 bases at V and 7 bases at J, with 9 bases between. This CDR3 is built from 12 residues. Germline V gene sequence: CDR1 WSHSY, CDR2 SAAADI. The DNA of the CDR3 is TGCGCCAGCAGTGTCACGGGTAATACGCAGTATTTT. As protein: CASSVTGNTQYF.

The gene calls are TRBV19 and TRBJ1-1; D remains ambiguous. V was shortened by 5 bases and J by 6 bases, with 7 bases between the two germline ends. There are 11 residues in the CDR3. Germline V gene lookup returns CDR1 LNHDA and CDR2 SQIVND (reference sequence). The CDR3: CASSLRSEAFF. CDR3 nucleotides: TGTGCCAGTAGTTTACGGTCTGAAGCTTTCTTT.

This clone showed up just a few times. Other DNA sequences in the same sample also yield this CDR3. The rearrangement links TRBV28 to TRBJ2-7, with a weak D call TRBD1 (6 bases). Trimming removed 2 bases at V and 2 bases at J, with 7 bases between. This CDR3 spans 13 amino acids. The germline V gene has CDR1 MDHEN and CDR2 SYDVKM. The DNA of the CDR3 is TGTGCCAGCAGTTTAGGACAGACCTACGAGCAGTACTTC. Protein: CASSLGQTYEQYF.

The rearrangement joins TRBV5-1 to TRBJ2-7, with a weak D call TRBD1 (6 bases). Germline assignment: CDR1 SGHRS and CDR2 YFSETQ. Trimming took off 4 bases at V and 5 bases at J, with 13 bases between the two ends. This CDR3 is 13 amino acids long. As DNA, the CDR3 is TGCGCCAGCAGCCCCTTCTGGGGGCACGAGCAGTACTTC. Its translation: CASSPFWGHEQYF.

This clone is labeled medium-sized. The chain combines TRBV10-3 with TRBJ2-1; 10 nucleotides align to TRBD2. The germline CDR1 and CDR2 sequences are ENHRY and SYGVKD. The CDR3 extends over 11 amino acids. Trimming cost V 10 bases and J 9 bases; bases outside gene matches: 3. The CDR3 sequence: CATKREGEQFF. For the CDR3, the DNA is TGTGCCACTAAGCGGGAGGGTGAGCAGTTCTTC.

The chain recombines TRBV10-3 with TRBJ2-7, with D possibly being TRBD2 (6 bases). CDR3 size: 11 residues. The V gene lost 6 bases and the J gene lost 5 bases, with 8 bases spanning the gap. Germline V gives CDR1 ENHRY, CDR2 SYGVKD. The CDR3 DNA reads TGTGCCATCAGCCGGGAGAACGAGCAGTACTTC. Residues: CAISRENEQYF.

J is TRBJ1-5 and V is TRBV28, with D perhaps TRBD1 (5 bases). This CDR3 spans 14 amino acids. V lost 2 bases to trimming and J lost 3 bases, with 8 bases between them. The germline V gene encodes CDR1 MDHEN and CDR2 SYDVKM. The CDR3 reads CASSLVGDNQPQHF. DNA of the CDR3: TGTGCCAGCAGTTTAGTAGGGGACAATCAGCCCCAGCATTTT.

The chain combines TRBV10-2 with TRBJ2-1, with D perhaps being TRBD1 or TRBD2 (6 bases each). There are 14 residues in the CDR3. The V and J ends lost 6 bases and 6 bases respectively, with 15 bases between them. Germline CDR1 reads WSHSY; CDR2 reads SAAADI. CDR3 sequence: CASSGGSPRNEQFF. The DNA for the CDR3 is TGCGCCAGCAGCGGGGGCTCCCCACGCAATGAGCAGTTCTTC.